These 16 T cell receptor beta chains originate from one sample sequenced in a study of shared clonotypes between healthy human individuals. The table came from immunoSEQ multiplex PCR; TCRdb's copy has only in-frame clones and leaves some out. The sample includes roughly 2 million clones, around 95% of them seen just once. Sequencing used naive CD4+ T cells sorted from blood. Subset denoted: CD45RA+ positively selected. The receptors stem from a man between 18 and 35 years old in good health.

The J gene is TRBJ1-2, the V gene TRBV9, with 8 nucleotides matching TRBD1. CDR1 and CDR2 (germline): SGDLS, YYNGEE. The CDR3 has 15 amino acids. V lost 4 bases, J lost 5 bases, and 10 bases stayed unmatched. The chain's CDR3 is CASSPRTGRGYGYTF. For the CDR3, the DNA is TGTGCCAGCAGCCCTAGGACAGGGCGAGGGTATGGCTACACCTTC.

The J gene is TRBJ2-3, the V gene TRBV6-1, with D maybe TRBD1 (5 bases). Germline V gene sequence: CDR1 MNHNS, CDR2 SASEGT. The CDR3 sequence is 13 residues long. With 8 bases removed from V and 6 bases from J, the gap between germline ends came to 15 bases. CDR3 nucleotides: TGTGCCAGCGGGTCCCAGGGTGGGGATACGCAGTATTTT. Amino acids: CASGSQGGDTQYF.

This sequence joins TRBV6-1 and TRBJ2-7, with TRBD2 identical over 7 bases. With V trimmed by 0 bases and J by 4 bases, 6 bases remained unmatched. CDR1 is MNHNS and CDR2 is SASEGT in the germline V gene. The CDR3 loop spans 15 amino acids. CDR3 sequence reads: CASSEAGGTGYEQYF. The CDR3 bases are TGTGCCAGCAGTGAAGCCGGGGGGACCGGATACGAGCAGTACTTC.

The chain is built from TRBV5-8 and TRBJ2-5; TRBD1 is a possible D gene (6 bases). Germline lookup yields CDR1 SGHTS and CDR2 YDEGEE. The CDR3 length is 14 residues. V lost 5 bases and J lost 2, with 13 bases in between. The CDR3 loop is CASRAWTEQETQYF. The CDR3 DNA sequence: TGTGCCAGCAGGGCGTGGACAGAACAAGAGACCCAGTACTTC.

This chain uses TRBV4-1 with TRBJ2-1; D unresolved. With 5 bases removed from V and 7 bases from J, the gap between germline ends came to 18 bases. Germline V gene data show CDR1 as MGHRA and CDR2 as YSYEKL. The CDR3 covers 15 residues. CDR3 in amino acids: CASSFRPSDGNEQFF. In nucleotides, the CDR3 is TGCGCCAGCAGCTTTAGGCCTTCCGACGGGAATGAGCAGTTCTTC.

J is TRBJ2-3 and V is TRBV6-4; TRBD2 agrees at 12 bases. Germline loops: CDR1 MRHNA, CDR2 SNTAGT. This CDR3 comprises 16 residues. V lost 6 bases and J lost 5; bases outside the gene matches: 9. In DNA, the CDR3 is TGTGCCAGCAGCCCCACTAGCGGGGGGCCAGGAGATACGCAGTATTTT. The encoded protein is CASSPTSGGPGDTQYF.

The DNA of the CDR3 is TGCGCCAGCAGCGGGGGACAGCTCATGAACACTGAAGCTTTCTTT. Translation gives CASSGGQLMNTEAFF. The V and J genes are TRBV5-1 and TRBJ1-1; 7 positions agree with TRBD1. Looked up from germline, CDR1 is SGHRS and CDR2 is YFSETQ. This CDR3 is built from 15 residues. J gave up 0 bases and V 4 bases, and 6 bases lay outside the gene matches.

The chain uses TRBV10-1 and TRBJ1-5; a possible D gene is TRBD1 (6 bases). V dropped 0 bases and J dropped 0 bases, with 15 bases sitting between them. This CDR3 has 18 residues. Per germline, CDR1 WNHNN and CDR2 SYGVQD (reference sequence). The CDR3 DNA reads TGCGCCAGCAGTGAGTCAATGGCAGGGGTCTATAGCAATCAGCCCCAGCATTTT. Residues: CASSESMAGVYSNQPQHF.

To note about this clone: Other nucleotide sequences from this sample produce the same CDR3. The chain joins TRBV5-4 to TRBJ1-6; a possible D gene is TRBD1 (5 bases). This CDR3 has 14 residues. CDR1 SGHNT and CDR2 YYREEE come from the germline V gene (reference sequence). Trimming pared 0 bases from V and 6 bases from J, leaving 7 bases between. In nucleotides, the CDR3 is TGTGCCAGCAGCTTGGGAGGGGTTAATTCACCCCTCCACTTT. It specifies CASSLGGVNSPLHF.

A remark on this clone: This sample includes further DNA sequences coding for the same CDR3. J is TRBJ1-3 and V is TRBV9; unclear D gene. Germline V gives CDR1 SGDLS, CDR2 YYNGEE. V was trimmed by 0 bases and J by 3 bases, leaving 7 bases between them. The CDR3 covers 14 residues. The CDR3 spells CASSVEGSGNTIYF. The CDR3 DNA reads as TGTGCCAGCAGCGTAGAGGGCAGTGGAAACACCATATATTTT.

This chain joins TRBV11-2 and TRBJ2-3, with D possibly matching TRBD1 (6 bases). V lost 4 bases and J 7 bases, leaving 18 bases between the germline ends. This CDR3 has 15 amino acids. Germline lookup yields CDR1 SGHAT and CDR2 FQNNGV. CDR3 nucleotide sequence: TGTGCCAGCAGCTCCGGGACACTACCATTGAATACGCAGTATTTT. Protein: CASSSGTLPLNTQYF.

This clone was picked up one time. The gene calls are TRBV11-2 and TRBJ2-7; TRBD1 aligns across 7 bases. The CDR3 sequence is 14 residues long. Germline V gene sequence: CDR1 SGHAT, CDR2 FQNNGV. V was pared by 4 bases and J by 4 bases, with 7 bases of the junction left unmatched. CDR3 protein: CASSSGTAVYEQYF. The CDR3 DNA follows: TGTGCCAGCAGCTCCGGGACAGCTGTATACGAGCAGTACTTC.

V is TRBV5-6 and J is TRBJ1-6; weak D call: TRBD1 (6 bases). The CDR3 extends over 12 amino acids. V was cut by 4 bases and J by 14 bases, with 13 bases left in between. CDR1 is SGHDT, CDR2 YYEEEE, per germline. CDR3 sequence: CASSDGGLSLHF. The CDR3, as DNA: TGTGCCAGCAGCGATGGGGGGCTCTCCCTCCACTTT.

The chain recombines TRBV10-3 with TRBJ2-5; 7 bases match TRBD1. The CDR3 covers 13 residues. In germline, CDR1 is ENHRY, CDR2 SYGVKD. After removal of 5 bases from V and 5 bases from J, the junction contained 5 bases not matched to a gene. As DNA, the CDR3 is TGTGCCATCAGTCCGACAGGGTTGGAGACCCAGTACTTC. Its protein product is CAISPTGLETQYF.

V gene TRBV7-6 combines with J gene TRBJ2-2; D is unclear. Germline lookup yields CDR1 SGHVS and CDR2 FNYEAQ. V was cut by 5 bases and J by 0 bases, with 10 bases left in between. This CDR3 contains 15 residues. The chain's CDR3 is CASSLSSSNTGELFF. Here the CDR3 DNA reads TGTGCCAGCAGCCTTTCATCATCGAACACCGGGGAGCTGTTTTTT.

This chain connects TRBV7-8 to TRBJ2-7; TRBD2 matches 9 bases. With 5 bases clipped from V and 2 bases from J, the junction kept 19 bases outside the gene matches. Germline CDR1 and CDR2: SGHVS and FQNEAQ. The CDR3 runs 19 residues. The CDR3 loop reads CASSNRATSGPGDAYEQYF. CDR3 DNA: TGTGCCAGCAGCAATAGGGCAACTAGCGGGCCGGGAGACGCCTACGAGCAGTACTTC.